These 2 T cell receptor beta chains share one sample of origin, sequenced in a study of blood T cell repertoires in COVID-19. Repertoires were generated with immunoSEQ multiplex PCR, while TCRdb's copy carries only in-frame clones and drops some. The sample carries approximately 140,000 clones, just over 85% recorded once. The sample was peripheral blood. The receptor source for this set is a man between 70 and 80 years old with acute or convalescent COVID-19.

This sequence joins TRBV28 and TRBJ2-7; a weak D match, TRBD1 (6 bases). Germline CDR1 MDHEN, CDR2 SYDVKM. This CDR3 has 14 residues. Between the trimmed V and J ends, which lost 7 bases and 0 bases, there was a span of 13 bases. The CDR3: CASNIQGYSYEQYF. The CDR3 DNA follows: TGTGCCAGCAACATACAGGGATACTCCTACGAGCAGTACTTC.

The chain's CDR3 is CASSSSRVQPQHF. The CDR3 DNA is TGTGCCAGCAGTTCCAGCAGGGTTCAGCCCCAGCATTTT. The chain recombines TRBV27 with TRBJ1-5; a possible D gene is TRBD1 (5 bases). Germline loops: CDR1 MNHEY, CDR2 SMNVEV (reference sequence). V lost 4 bases to trimming and J lost 6 bases, with 10 bases between them. The CDR3 totals 13 residues.